Given below is one T cell receptor beta chain in context. The antigen it binds to is not known. There are no base qualities to consult, and no much larger clone falls within one base. The data belong to a study of blood T cell repertoires in COVID-19 (dated by TCRdb to the early 2020s). In terms of the full investigation: The collaborator samples originated in the United States, Italy and Spain and spanned the acute and convalescent phases of COVID-19. The prospective study material was composed of cDNA or gDNA derived from T cells, B-cell-depleted T cells, or PBMCs. Deeply sampled blood TCRbeta repertoires from subjects exposed to, actively infected with, or recovered from COVID-19 were included in the dataset. The repertoires were released in a freely available public database meant as a resource for research on the immune response to SARS-CoV-2. Samples were obtained from the ongoing ImmuneRACE study (first 160 participants) and from about 1,300 subjects provided by 6 global collaborators. Nearly every sample came with metadata listing a de-identified subject ID, COVID-19 status, age in years and sex. Where available, HLA class I and class II types were obtained from metadata supplied by the sample provider rather than from assay-based typing.

TCRbeta CDR3 regions were amplified from genomic DNA by means of the immunoSEQ Assay, a bias-controlled multiplex PCR. Regarding the original processing steps: The number of nucleated cells in each sample was estimated by amplification of reference gene primers within the assay. To quantify the absolute abundance of each unique TCRbeta CDR3 rearrangement, sequence reads were collapsed and filtered. Productive Simpson clonality was computed per sample as the square root of Simpson's diversity index over productive rearrangements. The table was pulled from immuneACCESS by TCRdb, which kept in-frame rearrangements only. Such tables lose some clones; where checked, under half of the loss comes from unresolved V genes, and the rest has no known cause. That table is the source of V, J and clone size, and D and trimming were worked out from the DNA. The sample table holds around 55,000 clones, of which roughly 80% were seen once. The leading ten clones occupy approximately 6.3% of the sample.

V lost 5 bases and J lost 5 bases, and the count of bases not matched to a germline gene is 8. CDR1 and CDR2, looked up from the germline V gene (reference sequence), are SEHNR and FQNEAQ. The CDR3, from cysteine to phenylalanine, totals 14 residues. Left in the record is the CDR3 DNA by itself, 42 bases read in frame from the first base. General findings and caveats noted by the study authors: How much clinical and demographic metadata was included differed by source and by participant, and the metadata was provided uncurated.

Each collaborating institution followed its own protocols to collect whole blood in K2EDTA tubes. For TCRbeta analysis, collaborators shipped samples in one of three forms: frozen whole blood, isolated PBMCs, or DNA extracted from either of those sample types. Sequencing used peripheral blood. The sequence was collected from a human donor in a cohort sampled during active or convalescent COVID-19. The rearranged segments are TRBV7-9 and TRBJ1-1; 7 nucleotides in the junction match TRBD1. The CDR3 region: CASSPQGEGTEAFF. The sequenced DNA: TGTGCCAGCAGCCCGCAGGGGGAAGGGACTGAAGCTTTCTTT.